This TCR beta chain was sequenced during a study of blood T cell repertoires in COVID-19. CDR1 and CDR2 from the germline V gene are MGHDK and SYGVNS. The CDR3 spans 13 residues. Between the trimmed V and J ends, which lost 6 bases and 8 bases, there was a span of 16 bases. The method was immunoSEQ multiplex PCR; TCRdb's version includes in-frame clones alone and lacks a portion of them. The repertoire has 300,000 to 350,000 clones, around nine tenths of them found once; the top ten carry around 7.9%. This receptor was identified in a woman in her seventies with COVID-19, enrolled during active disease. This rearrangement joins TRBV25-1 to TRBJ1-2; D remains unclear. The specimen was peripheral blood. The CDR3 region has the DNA TGTGCCAGCAGAATATCGGGTCTCTCCGGCTACACCTTC. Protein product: CASRISGLSGYTF.